What follows are 16 T cell receptor beta chains derived from one specimen sequenced in a study of blood T cell repertoires in COVID-19. Only in-frame clones appear in the TCRdb table, and some are missing; sequencing was by immunoSEQ multiplex PCR. The sample contains about 240,000 clones, 86% of which appear only once. Sequenced input: peripheral blood. Receptors originate from a man older than 75 with acute or convalescent COVID-19.

The chain links TRBV19 to TRBJ1-1, with TRBD1 matching over 10 bases. The CDR3 sequence is 14 residues long. Germline assignment: CDR1 LNHDA and CDR2 SQIVND (reference sequence). Trimming cost V 10 bases and J 4 bases; bases outside gene matches: 9. The CDR3, as DNA: TGTGCCACTTTTCCGCGGGACAGGGGCACTGAAGCTTTCTTT. Protein product: CATFPRDRGTEAFF.

This rearrangement joins TRBV19 to TRBJ1-2; TRBD1 might be the D (6 bases). Looked up from germline, CDR1 is LNHDA and CDR2 is SQIVND (reference sequence). CDR3 length: 13 amino acids. Trimming removed 9 bases at V and 3 bases at J, with 14 bases between. The CDR3 DNA reads as TGTGCCAGCCTGGACAGTCCCTACTATGGCTACACCTTC. Amino acid sequence: CASLDSPYYGYTF. Based on the CDR3 plus reference TRBV19 and TRBJ1-2, the full variable domain is DGGITQSPKYLFRKEGQNVTLSCEQNLNHDAMYWYRQDPGQGLRLIYYSQIVNDFQKGDIAEGYSVSREKKESFPLTVTSAQKNPTAFYLCASLDSPYYGYTFGSGTRLTVV.

The chain couples TRBV23-1 to TRBJ1-1; 11 bases agree with TRBD1. TRBV23-1 belongs to the ORF category, with a function that is uncertain. The V gene end was trimmed by 2 bases and the J gene end by 0 bases; junction bases not matched to a gene: 8. The CDR3 contains 18 residues. CDR3 amino acids: CASSQLPGQGDLNTEAFF. The CDR3 nucleotides are TGCGCCAGCAGTCAACTCCCGGGACAGGGGGACTTGAACACTGAAGCTTTCTTT.

The chain couples TRBV29-1 to TRBJ2-7; D might be TRBD2 (6 bases). Germline V CDR1 and CDR2: SQVTM, ANQGSEA. The V and J ends lost 5 bases and 0 bases respectively, with 14 bases between them. This CDR3 region has 14 residues. CDR3 sequence reads: CSVRRDGSSYEQYF. CDR3 DNA: TGCAGCGTTCGCCGGGACGGGAGCTCCTACGAGCAGTACTTC.

This clone was detected a few times. The rearrangement uses TRBV5-1 and TRBJ2-7; 9 bases map to TRBD2. The CDR3 runs 16 residues. The trim removed 3 bases at V and 1 base at J, leaving 8 bases unmatched. Per germline, CDR1 SGHRS and CDR2 YFSETQ. CDR3 amino acids: CASSSGWLAGSYEQYF. CDR3 nucleotides: TGCGCCAGCAGCTCCGGATGGCTAGCGGGGTCCTACGAGCAGTACTTC.

V usage is TRBV5-1 and J usage is TRBJ2-6; TRBD1 aligns across 9 bases. Germline CDR1 is SGHRS and CDR2 is YFSETQ. With V trimmed by 3 bases and J by 1 base, 2 bases remained unmatched. This CDR3 spans 16 amino acids. The CDR3 spells CASSSGTGSGANVLTF. The CDR3 DNA reads as TGCGCCAGCAGCTCCGGGACAGGGTCTGGGGCCAACGTCCTGACTTTC.

This sequence joins TRBV5-6 and TRBJ1-2; maybe TRBD1 (6 bases). The germline CDR1 and CDR2 sequences are SGHDT and YYEEEE. V gave up 7 bases and J gave up 6 bases, with 22 bases separating them. The CDR3 runs to 15 residues. CDR3: CASHYSGTPGDGYTF. The CDR3 bases are TGTGCCAGCCACTACTCCGGGACACCCGGTGATGGCTACACCTTC.

V gene TRBV7-2 combines with J gene TRBJ1-2; possibly TRBD1 for D (6 bases). The CDR3 contains 16 residues. Trimming stripped 1 base from V and 9 bases from J, with 21 bases between. Germline CDR1 SGHTA, CDR2 FQGNSA. The CDR3 region is CASSLGGLQGGNSYTF. Here the CDR3 DNA reads TGTGCCAGCAGCTTAGGCGGACTCCAAGGGGGTAATAGCTACACCTTC.

This sequence joins TRBV7-8 and TRBJ1-2; tentative D call: TRBD1 (5 bases). V lost 3 bases and J 2 bases, leaving 10 bases between the germline ends. Looked up from germline, CDR1 is SGHVS and CDR2 is FQNEAQ. The CDR3 is 14 amino acids. The CDR3 protein is CASSLGHTNYGYTF. The CDR3 nucleotides read TGTGCCAGCAGCTTGGGGCACACGAACTATGGCTACACCTTC.

The rearrangement links TRBV19 to TRBJ2-6; TRBD1 agrees at 8 bases. Germline CDR1 is LNHDA and CDR2 is SQIVND (reference sequence). The CDR3 is 18 amino acids. J gave up 2 bases and V 3 bases, and 9 bases lay outside the gene matches. The CDR3 reads CASSIRRTGTAGANVLTF. The CDR3 region has the DNA TGTGCCAGTAGTATCAGAAGGACAGGGACTGCTGGGGCCAACGTCCTGACTTTC.

This chain uses TRBV14 with TRBJ1-1; TRBD1 aligns across 12 bases. Germline V gives CDR1 SGHDN, CDR2 FVKESK. CDR3 length: 18 amino acids. Germline trimming cut 4 bases from V and 1 base from J; bases unmatched to any gene: 10. CDR3 sequence reads: CASSPRDRGRPKNTEAFF. CDR3 nucleotide sequence: TGTGCCAGCAGCCCTAGGGACAGGGGGCGACCCAAGAACACTGAAGCTTTCTTT.

The rearrangement links TRBV20-1 to TRBJ2-3; TRBD2 is a possible D gene (5 bases). Per the germline V gene, CDR1 is DFQATT and CDR2 is SNEGSKA (reference sequence). The CDR3 is made up of 11 amino acids. Trimming removed 7 bases at V and 3 bases at J, with 8 bases between. The CDR3 DNA reads as TGCAGTGTCAGGAGGACAGATACGCAGTATTTT. It specifies CSVRRTDTQYF.

The CDR3 DNA reads as TGTGCCAGCAGCTTACCCACCTCTTCGACAGCTCCCTCCTACAATGAGCAGTTCTTC. This translates into CASSLPTSSTAPSYNEQFF. This chain joins TRBV6-2 or TRBV6-3 and TRBJ2-1; the D gene is possibly TRBD1 (5 bases). This CDR3 comprises 19 residues. Germline CDR1 reads MNHEY; CDR2 reads SVGEGT. Deletions cut 6 bases from V and 0 bases from J, with 24 bases between.

The CDR3 region has the DNA TGTGCCAGCAGTTTGCGGCACGTTAATGAAAAACTGTTTTTT. It codes for CASSLRHVNEKLFF. The rearrangement joins TRBV28 to TRBJ1-4; D not resolved. The CDR3 has 14 amino acids. Trimming stripped 3 bases from V and 4 bases from J, with 9 bases between. Looked up from germline, CDR1 is MDHEN and CDR2 is SYDVKM.

The chain combines TRBV6-5 with TRBJ2-3, with a weak D call TRBD2 (6 bases). V was shortened by 4 bases and J by 9 bases, with 11 bases between the two germline ends. The CDR3 is made up of 12 amino acids. Germline loops: CDR1 MNHEY, CDR2 SVGAGI. The CDR3 sequence is CASSSGGKTQYF. The DNA for the CDR3 is TGTGCCAGCAGTTCTGGGGGGAAGACGCAGTATTTT.

This clone was seen more than once but under ten times. The same CDR3 also results from other DNA sequences found in this sample. The chain uses TRBV24-1 and TRBJ1-2; D remains unclear. CDR1 is KGHDR and CDR2 is SFDVKD in the germline V gene. The CDR3 consists of 12 residues. The germline V and J ends were trimmed by 4 bases and 8 bases, with 10 bases remaining between them. This chain's CDR3 is CATSDPSRGYTF. The CDR3 region has the DNA TGTGCCACCAGTGACCCCTCGAGGGGCTACACCTTC.